The 17 T cell receptor beta chains below all came from one sample that was sequenced in a study of cytomegalovirus exposure and HLA in healthy donors. The PCR used 60 Vbeta and 13 Jbeta primers. Data came from immunoSEQ multiplex PCR; TCRdb stores just in-frame clones and leaves some out. The sample records approximately 70,000 clones, approximately 75% being singletons. The specimen sequenced was PBMCs. The receptors derive from a woman aged 40 to 50 in good health and CMV-seropositive.

This rearrangement joins TRBV6-5 to TRBJ1-2; TRBD1 might be the D (6 bases). V shed 1 base and J shed 7 bases, with 10 bases lying between them. CDR1 and CDR2 from the germline V gene are MNHEY and SVGAGI. The CDR3 totals 13 residues. CDR3 amino acids: CASSYFQGSGYTF. The CDR3, as DNA: TGTGCCAGCAGTTACTTCCAGGGGAGTGGCTACACCTTC.

In its sample, this clone was seen a few times. As DNA, the CDR3 is TGTGCCAGCAGCCTGGAACTAACCAATGATGAAGCTTTCTTT. Amino acids: CASSLELTNDEAFF. The rearrangement uses TRBV5-4 and TRBJ1-1, with D unclear. V was shortened by 4 bases and J by 7 bases, with 17 bases between the two germline ends. Germline V gives CDR1 SGHNT, CDR2 YYREEE (reference sequence). The CDR3 is made up of 14 amino acids.

As DNA, the CDR3 is TGTGCCAGCAGTTCGGGATGGAACTCCTACGAGCAGTACTTC. Protein product: CASSSGWNSYEQYF. The rearrangement uses TRBV27 and TRBJ2-7; perhaps TRBD2 as D (5 bases). With 4 bases removed from V and 0 bases from J, the gap between germline ends came to 10 bases. CDR1 is MNHEY, CDR2 SMNVEV, per germline (reference sequence). This CDR3 region has 14 residues.

The CDR3 loop reads CASSLPVHRGQGTGELFF. CDR3 sequence (DNA): TGTGCCAGCAGCTTGCCGGTCCACAGGGGGCAGGGCACCGGGGAGCTGTTTTTT. This chain links TRBV5-6 with TRBJ2-2, with TRBD1 matching over 9 bases. The CDR3 loop spans 18 amino acids. Germline lookup yields CDR1 SGHDT and CDR2 YYEEEE. V dropped 1 base and J dropped 4; count of bases not matched to a gene: 11.

This chain connects TRBV7-7 to TRBJ2-5, with a weak D call TRBD1 (6 bases). Germline CDR1 reads SSHAT; CDR2 reads FNYEAQ (reference sequence). Trimming cost V 5 bases and J 1 base, with 8 bases left between them. This CDR3 contains 13 residues. CDR3 region: CASSRDIQETQYF. In DNA form, the CDR3 reads TGTGCCAGCAGCAGGGACATCCAAGAGACCCAGTACTTC. Full variable domain (missing parts from reference TRBV7-7 and TRBJ2-5): GAGVSQSPRYKVTKRGQDVTLRCDPISSHATLYWYQQALGQGPEFLTYFNYEAQPDKSGLPSDRFSAERPEGSISTLTIQRTEQRDSAMYRCASSRDIQETQYFGPGTRLLVL.

The chain joins TRBV7-3 to TRBJ2-3; 8 nucleotides match TRBD1. V was clipped by 5 bases and J by 4 bases; unmatched bases: 8. From germline, CDR1 is SGHTA and CDR2 FQGTGA. The CDR3 sequence is 15 residues long. In DNA, the CDR3 is TGTGCCAGCAGCGACAGGGGTCAGACCTCAGATACGCAGTATTTT. Protein: CASSDRGQTSDTQYF.

V usage is TRBV6-5 and J usage is TRBJ2-5; D gene uncertain. The germline V and J ends were trimmed by 2 bases and 0 bases, with 7 bases remaining between them. Germline assignment: CDR1 MNHEY and CDR2 SVGAGI. The CDR3 spans 14 residues. CDR3 coding DNA: TGTGCCAGCAGTTACGGTACGGACCAAGAGACCCAGTACTTC. It translates to CASSYGTDQETQYF.

The gene calls are TRBV29-1 and TRBJ2-3; D gene unclear. This CDR3 has 13 amino acids. V shed 2 bases and J shed 2 bases, with 8 bases lying between them. Germline loops: CDR1 SQVTM, CDR2 ANQGSEA. The CDR3, as DNA: TGCAGCGTTGAAATCGGAGCCACAGATACGCAGTATTTT. Translated: CSVEIGATDTQYF.

The chain couples TRBV5-6 to TRBJ2-1; 12 nucleotides align to TRBD2. Germline lookup yields CDR1 SGHDT and CDR2 YYEEEE. The CDR3 contains 17 residues. J was trimmed by 0 bases and V by 4 bases; bases with no gene match: 5. This CDR3 is CASSLGLAGISYNEQFF. Written as DNA, the CDR3 is TGTGCCAGCAGCCTCGGACTAGCGGGGATCTCCTACAATGAGCAGTTCTTC.

This clone has a handful of counts. V is TRBV5-4 and J is TRBJ2-5; 9 bases match TRBD2. V was pared by 0 bases and J by 3 bases, with 6 bases of the junction left unmatched. Germline V CDR1 and CDR2: SGHNT, YYREEE (reference sequence). The length of the CDR3 is 16 residues. The CDR3 is CASSLVAGGPKETQYF. DNA of the CDR3: TGTGCCAGCAGCTTGGTTGCGGGGGGGCCTAAAGAGACCCAGTACTTC.

The rearrangement links TRBV28 to TRBJ1-1, with TRBD1 as a possible D gene (6 bases). Trimming removed 6 bases from V and 1 base from J, with 12 bases in between. Germline V gene sequence: CDR1 MDHEN, CDR2 SYDVKM. This CDR3 contains 14 residues. CDR3 DNA sequence: TGTGCCAGCAGCTCGACAGGACAGAACACTGAAGCTTTCTTT. This translates into CASSSTGQNTEAFF.

CDR3 nucleotides: TGTGCCAGCAGCTTAGAGGGACTAGCGGGGGTAGATACGCAGTATTTT. Translated: CASSLEGLAGVDTQYF. The V call is TRBV7-3, the J call TRBJ2-3; TRBD2 matches 14 bases. Trimming cost V 2 bases and J 5 bases; bases outside gene matches: 3. CDR1 is SGHTA and CDR2 is FQGTGA in the germline V gene. The CDR3 is 16 residues long.

V usage is TRBV5-1 and J usage is TRBJ2-3; 10 bases match TRBD2. This CDR3 comprises 16 residues. The V and J ends lost 3 bases and 3 bases, in that order; junction bases with no gene match: 7. CDR1 is SGHRS and CDR2 is YFSETQ in the germline V gene. CDR3 DNA: TGCGCCAGCAGCTCCCGAGCGGGGGGGCGAACAGATACGCAGTATTTT. Its translation is CASSSRAGGRTDTQYF.

The chain is built from TRBV7-6 and TRBJ1-5; 7 bases agree with TRBD1. Germline V gene sequence: CDR1 SGHVS, CDR2 FNYEAQ. The V gene end was trimmed by 4 bases and the J gene end by 5 bases; junction bases not matched to a gene: 2. CDR3 size: 13 residues. The CDR3 sequence: CASSYDRDQPQHF. In DNA, the CDR3 is TGTGCCAGCAGCTACGACAGGGATCAGCCCCAGCATTTT. Looking up the rest from reference TRBV7-6 and TRBJ1-5 gives the full variable domain: GAGVSQSPRYKVTKRGQDVALRCDPISGHVSLYWYRQALGQGPEFLTYFNYEAQQDKSGLPNDRFSAERPEGSISTLTIQRTEQRDSAMYRCASSYDRDQPQHFGDGTRLSIL.

The genes are TRBV6-5 and TRBJ1-2; TRBD1 aligns across 12 bases. J gave up 3 bases and V 5 bases, and 4 bases lay outside the gene matches. The CDR3 totals 15 residues. Germline values: CDR1 MNHEY, CDR2 SVGAGI. This chain's CDR3 is CASSPGTGGYYGYTF. CDR3 nucleotides: TGTGCCAGCAGTCCGGGGACAGGGGGCTACTATGGCTACACCTTC.

The J gene is TRBJ2-7, the V gene TRBV6-5, with unresolved D. V shed 0 bases and J shed 4 bases, with 7 bases lying between them. The CDR3 runs 13 residues. The germline CDR1 and CDR2 sequences are MNHEY and SVGAGI. The CDR3 spells CASSYSQSYEQYF. For the CDR3, the DNA is TGTGCCAGCAGTTACTCGCAGTCTTACGAGCAGTACTTC.

The CDR3 loop is CASSYLPPGQGARQYF. The CDR3 nucleotides read TGTGCCAGCAGTTACCTTCCCCCGGGACAGGGGGCTCGGCAGTACTTC. This sequence joins TRBV6-5 and TRBJ2-7, with TRBD1 matching over 12 bases. This CDR3 region has 16 residues. Germline-derived CDR1 and CDR2 are MNHEY and SVGAGI. Trimming cost V 2 bases and J 9 bases; bases outside gene matches: 11.